This T cell receptor (beta chain) derives from a study of early T cells in non-severe SARS-CoV-2 infection. Overall study context: RNA in bulk from unsorted whole blood was sequenced, and chains were unpaired.

About this clonotype: As yet, its antigen is unknown.

The study, taken as a whole, reports: Private and CD4 specificities were missed by VDJdb matching, skewed to anti-spike CD8.

MiXCR, applied by TCRdb to the 5' RACE reads, yields one record per CDR3 protein. This sample carries over 70,000 distinct CDR3 sequences, about 15% of them seen once, and the ten largest clones take roughly 6.4%. V gave up 6 bases and J gave up 4 bases, with 15 bases separating them. The germline V gene encodes CDR1 LGHDT and CDR2 YNNKEL (reference sequence). The length of the CDR3 is 15 residues. Sequenced sample: whole blood. The rearrangement joins TRBV3-1 to TRBJ2-2; no firm D call. The TCR was taken from an adult who was a healthcare worker with PCR-confirmed SARS-CoV-2 infection or an uninfected control (not recorded which). CDR3 loop: CASSLDSRSTGELFF. DNA of the CDR3: TGTGCCAGCAGTCTCGATTCGCGAAGCACCGGGGAGCTGTTTTTT.